These T cell receptor beta chains were read from a single sample in a study of cytomegalovirus exposure and HLA in healthy donors. Data came from immunoSEQ multiplex PCR; TCRdb stores just in-frame clones and leaves some out. The table shows around 140,000 clones, with around four fifths occurring only once. The sample taken for sequencing was PBMCs. These receptors were taken from a woman in her fifties or sixties in good health and CMV-seropositive. Each CDR3 is given with its conserved first and last residue. A D gene is named only where the DNA matches it firmly. Clone size is shown for a subset of rows, as once, few, many or a class of expanded clone.

V,J,D,size,CDR3,DNA
TRBV4-3,TRBJ2-2,TRBD1,NA,CASSQDTGAGELFF,TGCGCCAGCAGCCAAGACACAGGGGCCGGGGAGCTGTTTTTT
TRBV19,TRBJ2-1,TRBD2,NA,CASSRVAGGNNEQFF,TGTGCCAGTAGTCGGGTAGCGGGAGGGAACAATGAGCAGTTCTTC
TRBV10-3,TRBJ2-5,TRBD2,NA,CAINPGGQETQYF,TGTGCCATCAATCCGGGGGGGCAAGAGACCCAGTACTTC
TRBV2,TRBJ2-1,NA,few,CASAPRGYSSDEQFF,TGTGCCAGCGCCCCAAGGGGGTATTCTTCGGATGAGCAGTTCTTC
TRBV7-9,TRBJ2-7,TRBD2,once,CASKAGEGYEQYF,TGTGCCAGCAAGGCGGGAGAGGGATACGAGCAGTACTTC
TRBV28,TRBJ2-1,NA,NA,CASSSSIGRYNEQFF,TGTGCCAGCAGTTCATCGATTGGGAGATACAATGAGCAGTTCTTC
TRBV2,TRBJ2-3,NA,once,CATSTGADTQYF,TGTGCCACCTCTACGGGGGCAGATACGCAGTATTTT
TRBV5-1,TRBJ2-7,TRBD2,NA,CASSVGLAGYSYEQYF,TGCGCCAGCAGCGTGGGACTAGCGGGATATTCCTACGAGCAGTACTTC
TRBV7-9,TRBJ2-7,TRBD1,NA,CASSVSPGTALYEQYF,TGTGCCAGCAGCGTATCCCCCGGGACAGCCCTCTACGAGCAGTACTTC
TRBV18,TRBJ2-7,TRBD1,NA,CASSPPGQGYEQYF,TGTGCCAGCTCACCACCGGGACAGGGGTATGAGCAGTACTTC
TRBV7-3,TRBJ2-2,TRBD2,NA,CASSSQLAGVTGELFF,TGTGCCAGCAGCTCTCAACTAGCGGGAGTAACCGGGGAGCTGTTTTTT
TRBV30,TRBJ1-5,NA,NA,CAWTGTRNQPQHF,TGTGCCTGGACAGGGACACGCAATCAGCCCCAGCATTTT
TRBV5-4,TRBJ2-5,TRBD2,NA,CASSLEAGGTETQYF,TGTGCCAGCAGCTTGGAGGCGGGAGGAACCGAGACCCAGTACTTC
TRBV19,TRBJ1-2,TRBD1,NA,CASSRGQGFGGYTF,TGTGCCAGTAGTCGTGGACAGGGTTTCGGTGGCTACACCTTC
TRBV19,TRBJ1-4,NA,NA,CASSMIQDTEKLFF,TGTGCCAGTAGTATGATCCAGGATACCGAAAAACTGTTTTTT
TRBV2,TRBJ1-5,TRBD1,NA,CASSWGQSNQPQHF,TGTGCCAGCAGTTGGGGACAGTCCAATCAGCCCCAGCATTTT
TRBV5-1,TRBJ2-5,TRBD2,once,CASSNPGLAGKETQYF,TGCGCCAGCAGCAACCCGGGACTAGCGGGAAAAGAGACCCAGTACTTC
TRBV28,TRBJ2-3,NA,NA,CASSPPHPPRPDTQYF,TGTGCCAGCAGTCCCCCTCACCCTCCTAGACCAGATACGCAGTATTTT
TRBV11-1,TRBJ1-1,NA,NA,CASSLRRGLGNTEAFF,TGTGCCAGCAGCTTACGCAGGGGTTTAGGGAACACTGAAGCTTTCTTT
TRBV27,TRBJ2-7,TRBD2,NA,CASSERGAEQYF,TGTGCCAGCAGTGAGCGGGGAGCCGAGCAGTACTTC
TRBV19,TRBJ2-3,TRBD2,NA,CASSIGGLAGGTDTQYF,TGTGCCAGTAGTATCGGGGGACTAGCGGGAGGTACAGATACGCAGTATTTT
TRBV7-6,TRBJ1-1,TRBD1,NA,CASSATGVGTEAFF,TGTGCCAGCAGCGCGACAGGGGTGGGGACTGAAGCTTTCTTT
TRBV23-1,TRBJ2-5,NA,NA,CASSPRDQETQYF,TGCGCCAGCAGTCCAAGAGACCAAGAGACCCAGTACTTC
TRBV28,TRBJ1-4,NA,once,CASSSTATNEKLFF,TGTGCCAGCTCAAGCACAGCAACTAATGAAAAACTGTTTTTT